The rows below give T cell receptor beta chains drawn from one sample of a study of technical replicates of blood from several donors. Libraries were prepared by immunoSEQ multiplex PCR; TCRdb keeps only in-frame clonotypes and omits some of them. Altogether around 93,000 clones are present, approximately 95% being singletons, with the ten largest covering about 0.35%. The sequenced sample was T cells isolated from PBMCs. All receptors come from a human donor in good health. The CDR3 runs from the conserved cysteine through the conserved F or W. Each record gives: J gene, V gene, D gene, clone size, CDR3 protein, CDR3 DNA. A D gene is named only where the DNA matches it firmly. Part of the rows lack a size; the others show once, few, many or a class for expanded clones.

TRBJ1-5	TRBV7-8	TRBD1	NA	CASSLVETGLYGQPQHF	TGTGCCAGCAGCTTGGTCGAGACAGGGCTTTACGGTCAGCCCCAGCATTTT
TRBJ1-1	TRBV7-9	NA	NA	CASSLGNSSPEAFF	TGTGCCAGCAGCTTAGGTAACTCTAGCCCTGAAGCTTTCTTT
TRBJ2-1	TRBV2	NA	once	CASSEEAGTLNEQFF	TGTGCCAGCAGTGAGGAGGCGGGAACACTGAATGAGCAGTTCTTC
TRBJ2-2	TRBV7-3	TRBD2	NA	CASSLVAGGNTGELFF	TGTGCCAGCAGCTTAGTAGCGGGAGGGAACACCGGGGAGCTGTTTTTT
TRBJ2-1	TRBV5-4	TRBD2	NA	CASNRPGLAINEQFF	TGTGCCAGCAACAGACCGGGACTAGCGATCAATGAGCAGTTCTTC
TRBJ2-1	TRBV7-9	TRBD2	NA	CASSLVPGERESGNEQFF	TGTGCCAGCAGCTTAGTTCCTGGAGAGCGGGAGTCTGGCAATGAGCAGTTCTTC
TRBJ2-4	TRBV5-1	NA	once	CASSLVMGASGNIQYF	TGCGCCAGCAGCTTGGTAATGGGGGCGTCCGGAAACATTCAGTACTTC
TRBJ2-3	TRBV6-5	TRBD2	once	CASSRQGGADTQYF	TGTGCCAGCTCTCGGCAGGGAGGGGCTGATACGCAGTATTTT
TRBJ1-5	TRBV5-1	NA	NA	CASSPDSSAGQPQHF	TGCGCCAGCAGCCCGGACTCGTCGGCAGGTCAGCCCCAGCATTTT
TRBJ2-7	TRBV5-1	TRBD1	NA	CASSPTGNLNEQYF	TGCGCCAGCAGCCCGACAGGGAACCTTAACGAGCAGTACTTC
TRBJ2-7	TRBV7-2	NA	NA	CASSLVSSGETFLYEQYF	TGTGCCAGCAGCTTAGTCTCTTCGGGGGAGACCTTCCTCTACGAGCAGTACTTC
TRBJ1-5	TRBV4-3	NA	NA	CASSLGGTNQPQHF	TGCGCCAGCAGCCTCGGGGGTACAAATCAGCCCCAGCATTTT
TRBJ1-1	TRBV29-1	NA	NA	CSGEQVPNTEAFF	TGCAGCGGGGAACAGGTACCGAACACTGAAGCTTTCTTT
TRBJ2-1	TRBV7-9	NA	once	CASVPDEQFF	TGTGCCAGCGTCCCCGATGAGCAGTTCTTC
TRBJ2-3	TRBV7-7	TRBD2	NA	CASSSSSGMSDTQYF	TGTGCCAGCAGCTCTTCTAGCGGGATGTCAGATACGCAGTATTTT
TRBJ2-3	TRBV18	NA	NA	CASSPGRGLLNADTQYF	TGTGCCAGCTCACCGGGCAGGGGTCTTCTTAACGCAGATACGCAGTATTTT